The present T cell receptor beta chain was sequenced within a study of beta chain features in type 1 diabetes. Trimming pared 3 bases from V and 5 bases from J, leaving 5 bases between. CDR1 is MDHEN and CDR2 is SYDVKM in the germline V gene. This CDR3 region has 12 residues. Of the isolated RNA, all was reverse transcribed, and so the sequenced material was expressed TCRB transcripts. Only in-frame clones appear in the TCRdb table, and some are missing; sequencing was by immunoSEQ multiplex PCR. The sample contains under 400,000 clones, 13% to 15% of which appear only once. CD4+ naive, central memory, regulatory and stem cell-like memory cells were sorted via CD45RO/CCR7/CD25/CD127/CD95/CD27.

The sequence derives from a man aged 25 to 40 in good health. The sequencing sample was made of central memory CD4+ T cells from blood. The chain recombines TRBV28 with TRBJ1-5; D not resolved. The chain's CDR3 is CASSLSDQPQHF. CDR3 DNA sequence: TGTGCCAGCAGTTTGAGCGATCAGCCCCAGCATTTT.